This TCR beta chain was profiled in a study of cytomegalovirus exposure and HLA in healthy donors (dated by TCRdb to the late 2010s). About the investigation overall: According to a later analysis, one platform produced both the 110 or so validation repertoires and the roughly 650 repertoires of the first cohort. The study aimed to test whether cataloging public T cell receptors could reveal signatures of past pathogen exposure. High-throughput TCR immunosequencing, statistical association of individual TCRs with disease status, and machine learning were combined to predict cytomegalovirus infection status. A separate validation cohort of roughly 130 different subjects was used in addition to the approximately 640-subject first cohort.

Comments on this clone: This clone's antigen is unknown. Qualities for individual bases were not recorded, and no much larger clone is one base off.

Receptor amplification or capture employed the immunoSEQ multiplex PCR assay. In the original analysis: A statistical classification framework was built to diagnose cytomegalovirus status from the catalog of TCR beta chain sequences. TCRdb carries this immuneACCESS record with in-frame sequences only. Its versions omit some clonotypes, under half of them owing to an unresolved V gene in the studies checked, with the rest unexplained. The V and J calls and clone size were taken over from that table, and D and trimming were inferred from the DNA. This sample has 150,000 to 200,000 clones in its table, and about 85% of those were observed once. The ten largest clones represent about 16% of the sample. Here is what the overall study found, with its caveats: Most TCR sequences were seen in very few donors, while some public TCRs were found in many individuals. The study listed 150 to 200 TCR beta chains as associated with cytomegalovirus. The classifier was reported to diagnose cytomegalovirus status with high specificity and sensitivity in both the original cohort and the validation cohort. It was suggested by the authors that the approach could potentially be generalized to other disease states and immunological phenotypes. Of the cluster scores, about 94% were above 0 in a later analysis, which found that TCRs clustered in the first cohort also tended to co-occur in the 110 or so validation repertoires. In vitro tests confirmed that a few of the cytomegalovirus-associated TCR beta chains recognize cytomegalovirus antigens. A later analysis had no HLA typing for the validation cohort, so co-occurrence there was scored across all 130 or so repertoires.

Donors formed part of the validation cohort, which comprised over a hundred subjects and was distinct from the first cohort of several hundred subjects. The germline V gene encodes CDR1 SGHTA and CDR2 FQGTGA. Germline trimming: 5 bases from V, 5 bases from J; junction bases outside gene matches: 8. Measured from the cysteine to the phenylalanine, the CDR3 is 15 residues long. Only CDR3 DNA remains: 45 bases, in frame from the first base. Sequencing was done on a sample of PBMCs. Recombination linked TRBV7-3 to TRBJ2-1, with 8 bases aligning to TRBD1. This TCR was sampled from a man in his late teens or twenties in good health and CMV-seropositive. This receptor has the CDR3 CASSPGTGVNNEQFF. The nucleotide sequence reads TGTGCCAGCAGCCCTGGGACAGGAGTTAACAATGAGCAGTTCTTC.